The T cell receptor (beta chain) under discussion was sequenced for a study of cytomegalovirus exposure and HLA in healthy donors (dated by TCRdb to the late 2010s). Study-level background: According to an earlier analysis of a few hundred of the donors, about 179 million T cells yielded roughly 100 million unique TCR beta sequences and less than 300 Gb of sequence data. The study aimed to test whether cataloging public T cell receptors could reveal signatures of past pathogen exposure. All discovery cohort repertoires had been generated on a single sequencing platform. In addition to the first cohort of 650 to 750 subjects, a separate validation cohort of about 120 different subjects was used. HLA typing included class I and class II loci at four-digit resolution. Typing coverage varied by locus: roughly 629-630 donors for A, B, C, DRB1 and DQB1; approximately 500 for DQA1; approximately 570 for DPA1; under 490 for DPB1. Of the 300 to 500 genotyped donors, 80% to 90% were placed in the genetic ancestry cluster associated with self-reported Caucasian donors. A later genetic analysis took genome-wide SNP genotypes for 398 of the 666 donors and used that subset as a discovery cohort. To decide whether each TCR beta V gene segment behaved as functional or pseudogenic, an earlier analysis of some 570 of the donors relied on high-throughput TCR beta sequencing. Approximately 300 gigabases of sequencing data and around 85 million unique TCR sequences made up an early release that covered under 750 HLA-typed donors. Rather than drawing on any new phenotypic data, the later analysis identified candidate immune exposures from TCR beta sequences and the way those sequences occurred across donors. High-throughput TCR immunosequencing, statistical association of individual TCRs with disease status, and machine learning were combined to predict cytomegalovirus infection status. Roughly five DR-DQ haplotypes were handled as single units for association and clustering because linkage in the cohort was strong. Donor age, sex, ethnicity and CMV serostatus were compiled together with the repertoire data. The study used immunosequencing to profile the T cell repertoires of several hundred subjects and linked those repertoires to cytomegalovirus serostatus. In a later analysis, previously published TCR beta repertoires from 600 to 850 donors were re-analyzed and high-resolution HLA genotyping was added so that TCR occurrence patterns could be studied. On average, over 200,000 unique TCR beta nucleotide sequences were sequenced per donor among roughly 430 genotyped donors of the cohort, with roughly 18% of those sequences being non-productive.

This clone occurred once. The antigen it binds to is not known. Qualities for individual bases were not recorded, and no much larger clone is one base off. The method was the immunoSEQ multiplex PCR assay. For the multiplex PCR, a mixture combining 60 forward primers for TCR Vbeta segments and 13 reverse primers for TCR Jbeta segments was used. The CDR3 region of rearranged TCR beta genes was amplified from genomic DNA by a multiplex PCR assay. On the Illumina HiSeq System, the amplified TCR beta libraries were sequenced as 87-base-pair reads. In the source study's methods: Across the roughly 670 repertoires, a later analysis counted approximately 83 million unique TCR beta chains, about 10 million of which were shared by at least two donors. Raw reads were error-corrected and collapsed into unique sequences with a nearest-neighbor algorithm that merged closely related sequences to remove PCR and sequencing errors. V, D and J gene segments were assigned by aligning CDR3 sequences to IMGT reference sequences. For a sequence to be retained, a match of at least six nucleotides to both a V gene segment and a J gene segment was required. A rearrangement counted as productive if the CDR3 had no stop codons and remained in frame with V and J, and every other rearrangement counted as non-productive. Following IMGT convention, CDR3 was defined as the stretch from the second conserved V-encoded cysteine up to the conserved J-encoded phenylalanine. The earlier analysis of around 640 of the donors excluded sequences that lacked an unambiguous match to a single V gene segment. In an earlier analysis of several hundred of the donors, a V segment was called functional when productive rearrangements were above 56.7%, and segregating when the standard deviation between donors exceeded 5%. A statistical classification framework was built to diagnose cytomegalovirus status from the catalog of TCR beta chain sequences. In a later analysis, TCR nucleotide sequences were compared against IMGT/GENE-DB human TR gene sequences so that V and J genes could be assigned. The TCRdist pipeline was used in a later analysis to assign CDR3 sequences and most-parsimonious VDJ recombination scenarios. In a later analysis, every TCR beta chain was defined by the combination of its CDR3 amino acid sequence and its V-gene family, and reads without a unique V-gene family were dropped. A later analysis removed 600 or so highly shared, low-generation-probability nucleotide sequences to deal with suspected cross-contamination and a sequencing artifact. For each public chain, a later analysis derived a clonal expansion index from normalized ranks of inferred template counts within each repertoire. In a later analysis, generation probabilities were computed with a VDJ recombination model fitted to out-of-frame rearrangements, and the resulting probabilities were checked against IGoR. A later analysis scored TCR-TCR, TCR-HLA and TCR-CMV co-occurrence with hypergeometric tests, applying a repertoire-size bias correction to TCR pairs. In a later analysis, false discovery rates were estimated by permuting HLA or CMV assignments 20 times. In a later analysis, co-occurring TCRs were grouped using DBSCAN, with TCRdist sequence similarity added in when clustering inside HLA-allele-positive subsets. For co-occurrence clustering, repertoires with fewer than 30,000 or more than 120,000 public chains were excluded, along with several repertoires with anomalous nucleotide sharing. TCRdb took over this immuneACCESS table, retaining in-frame rearrangements with V and J assigned. Such tables are incomplete; in checked studies, under half of the missing clones stem from an unresolved V gene, and the remainder is unexplained. For V, J and clone size, that table is used; D and trimming come from the DNA. The sample table contains around 94,000 clones; only one count was recorded for about four fifths of them. Together, the top ten hold approximately 2.3% of the sample.

The junction carries 6 bases between V and J, which are trimmed by 4 bases and 2 bases respectively. There are 12 amino acids in the CDR3, from cysteine to phenylalanine inclusive. Solely the CDR3 DNA is kept, with 36 bases framed from the first base. As encoded in the germline V gene, CDR1 is SQVTM while CDR2 is ANQGSEA. The investigation overall reported the following: A further reported finding was that TCR beta sequences accurately predicted the HLA-A and HLA-B alleles for most subjects in the first cohort. In a later genetic analysis, fewer N-insertions in productive TCRs were reported among donors in an Asian-associated ancestry cluster than the roughly 700-donor mean. According to a later analysis, parvovirus B19, influenza, CMV and Epstein-Barr virus appeared linked to several top co-occurrence clusters. In an earlier analysis of 587 of the donors, most TCR beta V segments appeared in productive rearrangements about 87% or about 30% of the time, broadly matching IMGT annotations. The classifier was reported to diagnose cytomegalovirus status with high specificity and sensitivity in both the original and validation cohorts. The study listed 164 TCR beta chains as associated with cytomegalovirus. Because counts were too low, more than 15 rarely observed V segments, including chromosome 9 orphons, were left out of the earlier analysis of some 600 of the donors. According to a later analysis, TCR association rates differed among HLA loci, with DRB1 alleles showing the most associated TCRs and HLA-C alleles showing the fewest. Presence/absence analyses assumed roughly uniform sequencing depth across donors, an assumption that may not hold. Because the 87-base-pair reads could not distinguish some IMGT-functional V segments, including TRBV6-2 and TRBV6-3, those segments were excluded. The authors suggested that the approach could potentially be extended to other disease states and immunological phenotypes. CMV serostatus was the only immune exposure information available for the cohort. A cluster of highly shared sequence variants was judged likely to represent a technical artifact of the sequencing pipeline. A few of the identified cytomegalovirus-associated TCR beta chains were confirmed in vitro to be specific for cytomegalovirus antigens. In a later analysis, most CMV-associated TCR beta chains were found to appear HLA-restricted, with HLA associations seemingly driven largely by CMV exposure. Only TCR beta chains were sequenced in this cohort, and the absence of alpha or paired-chain data limited detectable features. Because HLA typing was unavailable for some donors at each locus, only the typed subset was used in association tests. When HLA alleles, especially DR and DQ, strongly co-occurred, attributing TCR associations to individual alleles was difficult. In a later genetic analysis, a missense DCLRE1C variant was associated with V-gene and J-gene trimming of TCR beta chains, and the association was replicated in an independent cohort. While some public TCRs were present in many individuals, most TCR sequences turned up only very rarely across donors. Specific HLA alleles were associated with 16,951 TCR beta sequences at a false discovery rate of 0.05 in a later analysis. Compared with equally common non-associated chains, HLA-associated TCR beta chains in a later analysis were more clonally expanded and had lower generation probabilities. Linkage disequilibrium might explain the correlated functional status among segregating V segments, but an unknown experimental factor could not be excluded.

In total, roughly 710 healthy bone marrow donors made up the cohort. Cohort members were all nominally healthy when sampled, although unrecorded immune exposures were likely present. The donor tested CMV seronegative, placing the donor among the roughly 340 seronegative members of the cohort. Every donor gave a peripheral blood sample, and the peripheral blood mononuclear cells from that sample were used for TCR beta sequencing. Genomic DNA extraction from the blood cell samples was performed with the Qiagen DNeasy Blood Extraction Kit. This sequence uses TRBV29-1 and TRBJ1-5; D gene: possibly TRBD1, on 6 matching bases. Sequencing was performed on PBMCs. This TCR came from a man aged 18 to 30 in good health and CMV-seronegative. The nucleotides are TGCAGCGTTGGACAGGGCAATCAGCCCCAGCATTTT. The resulting protein is CSVGQGNQPQHF.